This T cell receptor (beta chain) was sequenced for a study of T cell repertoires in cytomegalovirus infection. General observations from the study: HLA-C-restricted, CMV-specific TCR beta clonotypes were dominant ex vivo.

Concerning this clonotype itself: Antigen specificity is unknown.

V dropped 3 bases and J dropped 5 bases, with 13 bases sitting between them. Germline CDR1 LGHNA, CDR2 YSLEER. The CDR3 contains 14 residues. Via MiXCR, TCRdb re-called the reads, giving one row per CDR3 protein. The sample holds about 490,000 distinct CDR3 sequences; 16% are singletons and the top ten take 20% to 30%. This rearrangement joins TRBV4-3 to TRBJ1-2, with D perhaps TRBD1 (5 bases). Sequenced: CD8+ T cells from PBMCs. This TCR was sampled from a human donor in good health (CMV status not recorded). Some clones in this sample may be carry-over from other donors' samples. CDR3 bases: TGCGCCAGCAGCCAGGATACAGGAAAGTATGGCTACACCTTC. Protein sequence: CASSQDTGKYGYTF.